These 32 T cell receptor beta chains were all obtained from the same sample, sequenced in a study of identical twins. TCRdb re-called the 5' RACE reads through MiXCR, storing one row per CDR3 protein. The sample gives 450,000 or so distinct CDR3 sequences, 14% of which show up once; more than 0.5% is in the top ten. The sample was also reused in another study, on yellow fever vaccine responses in identical twins.

Input material: CD4+ T cells sorted from blood. The receptors here all came from a woman aged 18-30 years in good health.

The chain recombines TRBV9 with TRBJ2-3; 7 bases agree with TRBD1. The CDR3 runs 15 residues. The V gene end was trimmed by 0 bases and the J gene end by 6 bases; junction bases not matched to a gene: 7. Germline assignment: CDR1 SGDLS and CDR2 YYNGEE. Written as DNA, the CDR3 is TGTGCCAGCAGCGTAGGGACAGGCTTCCAGGATACGCAGTATTTT. Translating gives CASSVGTGFQDTQYF.

The chain has TRBV5-1 and TRBJ2-7; a possible D gene is TRBD2 (7 bases). Germline CDR1 and CDR2: SGHRS and YFSETQ. This CDR3 spans 15 amino acids. V lost 4 bases and J 3 bases, leaving 17 bases between the germline ends. CDR3 loop: CASSPGLRGLYEQYF. The DNA for the CDR3 is TGCGCCAGCAGCCCCGGCCTGCGGGGGCTCTACGAGCAGTACTTC.

This clonotype was counted only a few times. V gene TRBV5-1 combines with J gene TRBJ2-3; 8 bases match TRBD2. In germline, CDR1 is SGHRS, CDR2 YFSETQ. The trim removed 4 bases at V and 7 bases at J, leaving 8 bases unmatched. This CDR3 comprises 14 residues. The CDR3 loop is CASSVSGGSYTQYF. CDR3 DNA sequence: TGCGCCAGCAGCGTCAGCGGGGGCTCATATACGCAGTATTTT.

The genes are TRBV7-2 and TRBJ2-2; TRBD1 agrees at 10 bases. V shed 5 bases and J 8 bases; nucleotides not matched to a gene: 14. The CDR3 is 17 residues long. The V gene's germline CDR1 is SGHTA and CDR2 FQGNSA. The CDR3 DNA reads as TGTGCCAGCAGCCCGCAGACAGGGGGCAGGTCCAGAGGGGAGCTGTTTTTT. As protein: CASSPQTGGRSRGELFF.

This clonotype turned up a few times. The chain joins TRBV24-1 to TRBJ2-5; TRBD1 matches 9 bases. Trimming cost V 7 bases and J 2 bases; bases outside gene matches: 1. CDR1 and CDR2 (germline): KGHDR, SFDVKD. The CDR3 is made up of 13 amino acids. The CDR3 region is CATSGQGQETQYF. In nucleotides, the CDR3 is TGTGCCACCAGCGGACAGGGGCAAGAGACCCAGTACTTC.

V gene TRBV7-9 combines with J gene TRBJ1-6, with TRBD1 matching 9 bases. This CDR3 contains 16 residues. CDR1 SEHNR and CDR2 FQNEAQ come from the germline V gene (reference sequence). The junction had 5 bases not matched to a gene; V was cut back by 0 bases and J by 8 bases. The CDR3 bases are TGTGCCAGCAGCTTAGCGCCCGGGACAGGGTATTCACCCCTCCACTTT. Its protein product is CASSLAPGTGYSPLHF.

The genes are TRBV9 and TRBJ2-1, with D hard to call. The CDR3 has 16 residues. Germline V gene lookup returns CDR1 SGDLS and CDR2 YYNGEE. V lost 6 bases, J lost 1 base, and 17 bases lay in between. CDR3: CASNDVNGISYNEQFF. The DNA of the CDR3 is TGTGCCAGCAACGACGTCAATGGGATTTCCTACAATGAGCAGTTCTTC.

The V and J genes are TRBV7-9 and TRBJ2-5; tentatively, D is TRBD1 (6 bases). The CDR3 covers 13 residues. The germline CDR1 and CDR2 sequences are SEHNR and FQNEAQ (reference sequence). V lost 5 bases, J lost 4 bases, and 11 bases lay in between. This chain's CDR3 is CASSMAGVETQYF. Here the CDR3 DNA reads TGTGCCAGCAGCATGGCAGGGGTAGAGACCCAGTACTTC. Full variable domain (rest looked up from reference TRBV7-9 and TRBJ2-5): DTGVSQNPRHKITKRGQNVTFRCDPISEHNRLYWYRQTLGQGPEFLTYFQNEAQLEKSRLLSDRFSAERPKGSFSTLEIQRTEQGDSAMYLCASSMAGVETQYFGPGTRLLVL.

This chain joins TRBV6-1 and TRBJ2-1; 13 nucleotides match TRBD2. Germline CDR1 and CDR2: MNHNS and SASEGT. There are 17 residues in the CDR3. The ends lost 6 bases at V and 3 bases at J; junction bases unmatched: 8. The chain's CDR3 is CASSRTSGGARYNEQFF. CDR3 DNA sequence: TGTGCCAGCAGCCGTACTAGCGGGGGGGCTCGCTACAATGAGCAGTTCTTC.

This clonotype was detected a few times. The chain links TRBV29-1 to TRBJ2-7; D may be TRBD1 (6 bases). This CDR3 is built from 10 residues. Germline CDR1 SQVTM, CDR2 ANQGSEA. Trimming cost V 7 bases and J 8 bases, with 12 bases left between them. DNA for the CDR3: TGCAGCGCCCTGGGGGCTCAGCAGTACTTC. This encodes CSALGAQQYF.

The CDR3 sequence: CASSYRQGPNTDTQYF. The CDR3 coding sequence is TGTGCCAGCAGCTATCGACAGGGGCCAAACACAGATACGCAGTATTTT. The chain employs TRBV7-8 and TRBJ2-3; 8 nucleotides line up with TRBD1. V lost 4 bases and J lost 2; bases outside the gene matches: 8. This CDR3 spans 16 amino acids. Germline-derived CDR1 and CDR2 are SGHVS and FQNEAQ.

The DNA of the CDR3 is TGTGCCAGCAGCCTGAGTTCGAGAGGGACTAGCACCGGGGAGCTGTTTTTT. Amino acid sequence: CASSLSSRGTSTGELFF. V usage is TRBV27 and J usage is TRBJ2-2; 8 bases are shared with TRBD2. This CDR3 comprises 17 residues. Per germline, CDR1 MNHEY and CDR2 SMNVEV (reference sequence). The trim removed 6 bases at V and 4 bases at J, leaving 13 bases unmatched.

Ten or more counts support this clonotype. The junction does not match germline at one end; this may be a read error. CDR3 nucleotide sequence: TGTGCCAGCAGTTTAAATAGCAATCAGCCCCAGCATTTT. Amino acid sequence: CASSLNSNQPQHF. The chain carries TRBV5-1 and TRBJ1-5; D gene ambiguous. This CDR3 comprises 13 residues. CDR1 SGHRS and CDR2 YFSETQ come from the germline V gene.

This clonotype was seen a handful of times. The chain recombines TRBV18 with TRBJ2-3, with 8 positions matching TRBD2. The CDR3 contains 17 residues. Per the germline V gene, CDR1 is KGHSH and CDR2 is LQKENI. J was trimmed by 7 bases and V by 6 bases; bases with no gene match: 18. CDR3 amino acids: CASSTTGGRTYAYTQYF. CDR3 DNA sequence: TGTGCCAGCTCCACCACGGGGGGGCGAACTTACGCGTATACGCAGTATTTT.

This clonotype was seen many times. The chain carries TRBV29-1 and TRBJ1-1; 7 bases align to TRBD1. Germline V gene sequence: CDR1 SQVTM, CDR2 ANQGSEA. The CDR3 runs to 13 residues. The trim removed 7 bases at V and 1 base at J, leaving 6 bases unmatched. Here the CDR3 reads CSAARDRNTEAFF. The CDR3 DNA sequence: TGCAGCGCGGCCCGGGACAGGAACACTGAAGCTTTCTTT.

There are a few counts of this clonotype. J is TRBJ2-1 and V is TRBV6-2 or TRBV6-3; TRBD2 might be the D (5 bases). CDR1 and CDR2 (germline): MNHEY, SVGEGT. V was pared by 6 bases and J by 4 bases, with 25 bases between. There are 18 residues in the CDR3. Written as DNA, the CDR3 is TGTGCCAGCAGGACCATCCCCTCCGGGCTAGCCCCATACAATGAGCAGTTCTTC. Translated, it gives CASRTIPSGLAPYNEQFF.

This clonotype was counted many times. The rearrangement joins TRBV12-3 or TRBV12-4 to TRBJ1-1; D not certain. Trimming shortened V by 1 base and J by 7 bases, and 13 bases separated the two germline ends. The length of the CDR3 is 14 residues. The CDR3, as DNA: TGTGCCAGCAGTTTAGTGGGTCGGGCGTTTGAAGCTTTCTTT. Translation: CASSLVGRAFEAFF.

This chain uses TRBV10-3 with TRBJ2-5; 7 positions match TRBD2. Trimming cost V 10 bases and J 3 bases; bases outside gene matches: 5. The germline CDR1 and CDR2 sequences are ENHRY and SYGVKD. The CDR3 contains 12 residues. The CDR3 DNA is TGTGCCAGCGGACTAGGAGAAGAGACCCAGTACTTC. Encoded protein: CASGLGEETQYF.

The rearrangement joins TRBV24-1 to TRBJ2-3; the match to TRBD1 covers 11 bases. V lost 3 bases, J lost 6 bases, and 7 bases stayed unmatched. This CDR3 has 16 amino acids. CDR1 KGHDR and CDR2 SFDVKD come from the germline V gene. The CDR3 sequence: CATSDMDRGRTDTQYF. The CDR3 DNA follows: TGTGCCACCAGTGATATGGACAGGGGGCGTACGGATACGCAGTATTTT.

The genes are TRBV5-1 and TRBJ2-5, with 8 bases that match TRBD2. From germline, CDR1 is SGHRS and CDR2 YFSETQ. The J segment lost 4 bases and the V segment lost 4 bases, leaving 6 bases of the junction unmatched. The CDR3 length is 14 residues. DNA for the CDR3: TGCGCCAGCAGCGAAACAAGCGGGGGAGAGACCCAGTACTTC. Its protein product is CASSETSGGETQYF.

The J gene is TRBJ2-5, the V gene TRBV5-1; 9 bases fit TRBD2. CDR1 and CDR2 (germline): SGHRS, YFSETQ. The CDR3 runs to 17 residues. Trimming cost V 3 bases and J 5 bases; bases outside gene matches: 14. Written as DNA, the CDR3 is TGCGCCAGCAGCTGGGGGCCTAGCGGGGCCACGGGGGAGACCCAGTACTTC. This codes for CASSWGPSGATGETQYF.

This clonotype came up a few times. The V call is TRBV5-1, the J call TRBJ2-1, with TRBD2 identical over 7 bases. CDR1 is SGHRS, CDR2 YFSETQ, per germline. The CDR3 has 14 residues. The trim removed 3 bases at V and 5 bases at J, leaving 5 bases unmatched. The CDR3 DNA reads as TGCGCCAGCAGCTCGCTAGCGGTAAACAATGAGCAGTTCTTC. It encodes CASSSLAVNNEQFF.

In this sample, this clonotype turned up a few times. Here the CDR3 reads CASEPSGQGSGELFF. In DNA, the CDR3 is TGCGCCAGTGAACCCTCGGGACAAGGGTCCGGGGAGCTGTTTTTT. The chain uses TRBV5-1 and TRBJ2-2; possibly TRBD1 for D (6 bases). There are 15 residues in the CDR3. V lost 8 bases, J lost 6 bases, and 20 bases lay in between. Germline V gives CDR1 SGHRS, CDR2 YFSETQ.

This clonotype was seen ten or more times. This chain joins TRBV20-1 and TRBJ1-6; D is unclear. The CDR3 is 13 amino acids. Looked up from germline, CDR1 is DFQATT and CDR2 is SNEGSKA (reference sequence). V gave up 6 bases and J gave up 9 bases, with 15 bases separating them. Written as DNA, the CDR3 is TGCAGTGCCCGTGGGCAGGCCTCTTCACCCCTCCACTTT. It codes for CSARGQASSPLHF.

The chain couples TRBV6-4 to TRBJ2-3; TRBD2 might be the D (5 bases). The germline CDR1 and CDR2 sequences are MRHNA and SNTAGT. The ends were cut back, 4 bases at V and 5 bases at J, with 10 bases in the middle. The CDR3 extends over 13 amino acids. CDR3 nucleotides: TGTGCCAGCAGTGCTGAGGGAGAAGATACGCAGTATTTT. This sequence encodes CASSAEGEDTQYF.

This clonotype was detected a few times. The rearrangement links TRBV18 to TRBJ2-7; D unresolved. From germline, CDR1 is KGHSH and CDR2 LQKENI. With 3 bases removed from V and 5 bases from J, the gap between germline ends came to 8 bases. There are 12 residues in the CDR3. CDR3 DNA: TGTGCCAGCTCACCCAACACCGACGAGCAGTACTTC. This gives the protein CASSPNTDEQYF.

This clonotype has a handful of counts. This chain uses TRBV12-3 or TRBV12-4 with TRBJ2-3; 11 bases align to TRBD2. With 6 bases clipped from V and 6 bases from J, the junction kept 11 bases outside the gene matches. The CDR3 sequence is 16 residues long. The CDR3 region has the DNA TGTGCCAGCAGCCGTGGACTAGCGGGTCCTGGGGATACGCAGTATTTT. This sequence encodes CASSRGLAGPGDTQYF.

V usage is TRBV5-1 and J usage is TRBJ1-1; a weak D match, TRBD1 (6 bases). The CDR3 length is 13 residues. Germline CDR1 is SGHRS and CDR2 is YFSETQ. Trimming stripped 3 bases from V and 5 bases from J, with 11 bases between. DNA for the CDR3: TGCGCCAGCAGCTCCTCACAGGGTACTGAAGCTTTCTTT. This translates into CASSSSQGTEAFF.

The chain links TRBV2 to TRBJ2-5, with 14 bases that match TRBD2. Germline CDR1 SNHLY, CDR2 FYNNEI. Losses at the gene ends were 6 bases for V and 5 bases for J; bases not matched to a gene: 8. CDR3 length: 16 amino acids. The CDR3 sequence: CASSLLGLAGVETQYF. DNA for the CDR3: TGTGCCAGCAGCCTACTGGGACTAGCGGGAGTTGAGACCCAGTACTTC.

The V gene is TRBV29-1, the J gene TRBJ2-3, with a weak D call TRBD2 (6 bases). The CDR3 consists of 12 residues. CDR1 and CDR2 (germline): SQVTM, ANQGSEA. Trimming shortened V by 4 bases and J by 3 bases, and 8 bases separated the two germline ends. As DNA, the CDR3 is TGCAGCGTTGCACTAGCTACAGATACGCAGTATTTT. Protein: CSVALATDTQYF.

The rearrangement links TRBV6-2 or TRBV6-3 to TRBJ2-1; 14 nucleotides line up with TRBD2. CDR1 is MNHEY, CDR2 SVGEGT, per germline. This CDR3 has 17 residues. Unmatched junction bases numbered 9, after V lost 2 bases and J lost 9 bases. The CDR3 region has the DNA TGTGCCAGCAGTTACCCCCAGGGACTAGCGGGAGCGGGTGAGCAGTTCTTC. As protein: CASSYPQGLAGAGEQFF.

This clonotype turned up a few times. The chain uses TRBV9 and TRBJ2-2, with D possibly being TRBD2 (6 bases). Germline loops: CDR1 SGDLS, CDR2 YYNGEE. V lost 2 bases to trimming and J lost 5 bases, with 7 bases between them. The CDR3 extends over 13 amino acids. CDR3 amino acids: CASSVGLTGELFF. CDR3 DNA sequence: TGTGCCAGCAGCGTGGGACTTACCGGGGAGCTGTTTTTT.